This T cell receptor beta chain came from a study of low-dose radiotherapy and immunotherapy resistance in tumors. Study background: Aspirin was taken orally at 300 mg daily by patients, and this continued for four cycles from cycle 1 day 1.

Trimming shortened V by 6 bases and J by 6 bases, and 22 bases separated the two germline ends. This CDR3 region has 16 residues. This clonotype was seen repeatedly, ten times or more. Priming of first-strand cDNA relied on TRAV- and TRBV-specific primers (covering alpha and beta chains). The authors amplified TCRs for approximately 20 PCR cycles with a constant-region primer and a V-primer adapter. TCRdb analysed the reads with MiXCR anew, one entry per CDR3 protein. The sample carries just over 90,000 distinct CDR3 sequences, about 20% recorded once. Time point defined: after trial treatment. The treatment was: LDRT plus nivolumab, ipilimumab, low-dose cyclophosphamide and aspirin (RACIN trial).

The sample was PBMCs, taken after low-dose radiotherapy plus immunotherapy. The gene calls are TRBV12-3 or TRBV12-4 and TRBJ2-3; tentatively, D is TRBD2 (6 bases). This receptor was obtained from a female donor with ovarian cancer. The DNA of the CDR3 is TGTGCCAGCAGCCCGGGGAGGAGTCTTTATCCCGATACGCAGTATTTT. Translating it yields CASSPGRSLYPDTQYF.